The 3 T cell receptor beta chains given below trace back to one sample, sequenced in a study of regulatory T cells in long-lasting Graves disease. CDR3 regions were amplified by Arm-PCR using iRepertoire HTBI primers to build TCR beta libraries. TCRdb re-called the multiplex PCR reads through MiXCR, storing one row per CDR3 protein. The sample yields around 250,000 distinct CDR3 sequences, 18% seen once. Time point noted: newly diagnosed GD, antithyroid drugs for less than 3 months. The TCR library was made from RNA that had been extracted from PBMCs in TRIzol. Separately, the same data were catalogued under a study of T cells in Graves' hyperthyroidism and ophthalmopathy.

Source: peripheral blood mononuclear cells (PBMCs), taken at new diagnosis, from a patient treated with antithyroid drugs. The receptor set was obtained from a woman in her 30s with Graves disease.

This clonotype was detected ten times or more. This chain joins TRBV20-1 and TRBJ1-1, with D perhaps matching TRBD1 (5 bases). This CDR3 spans 14 amino acids. V was trimmed by 0 bases and J by 9 bases, leaving 17 bases between them. Germline V CDR1 and CDR2: DFQATT, SNEGSKA (reference sequence). Here the CDR3 reads CSAREGRNRGKAFF. For the CDR3, the DNA is TGCAGTGCTAGAGAGGGGCGAAATCGGGGAAAAGCTTTCTTT.

This clonotype was seen at least ten times. The rearrangement joins TRBV10-1 to TRBJ2-3, with D uncertain. The CDR3 spans 14 residues. The germline V gene has CDR1 WNHNN and CDR2 SYGVQD (reference sequence). Trimming left V 0 bases short and J 1 base short, with 5 bases between. CDR3 protein: CASSESPGTDTQYF. As DNA, the CDR3 is TGCGCCAGCAGTGAGTCGCCAGGCACAGATACGCAGTATTTT.

The sample holds many counts of this clonotype. The rearrangement joins TRBV19 to TRBJ2-3, with TRBD2 as a possible D gene (6 bases). Trimming stripped 7 bases from V and 6 bases from J, with 20 bases between. Germline V gene data show CDR1 as LNHDA and CDR2 as SQIVND (reference sequence). This CDR3 contains 15 residues. The CDR3 spells CASTRTRGAGDTQYF. CDR3 nucleotide sequence: TGTGCCAGTACTAGGACTCGCGGGGCCGGGGATACGCAGTATTTT. Full variable domain (missing parts from reference TRBV19 and TRBJ2-3): DGGITQSPKYLFRKEGQNVTLSCEQNLNHDAMYWYRQDPGQGLRLIYYSQIVNDFQKGDIAEGYSVSREKKESFPLTVTSAQKNPTAFYLCASTRTRGAGDTQYFGPGTRLTVL.